What follows describes a single T cell receptor beta chain. This specimen comes from a study of CD8 T cells in Susac syndrome. CD8+ and CD4+ T cells from blood underwent TCR beta sequencing, which was carried out in a high-throughput format. The multiple sclerosis controls, all treatment-naive patients, had relapsing-remitting disease that was stable or active. Purification of the CD8+ and CD4+ T cells relied on negative isolation, and TEMRA cells underwent FACS enrichment. An input of roughly 0.45 to 1 ug of RNA was subjected to reverse transcription using random hexamers. The TCR beta CDR3 was amplified by immunoSEQ multiplex PCR across 54 Vbeta, 13 Jbeta. TCRdb reprocessed the immunoSEQ multiplex PCR reads with MiXCR, giving one entry per CDR3 protein. The sample contains approximately 280,000 distinct CDR3 sequences, about 85% of which appear only once. The sequenced sample was CD8+ T cells from PBMCs. This receptor was obtained from a human donor with multiple sclerosis.

DNA for the CDR3: TGTGCCTGGAGTGAGGGGGCCGGCCACGAGCAGTACTTC. Amino acids: CAWSEGAGHEQYF. This chain links TRBV30 with TRBJ2-7, with 7 positions matching TRBD1. V shed 1 base and J 5 bases; nucleotides not matched to a gene: 5. From germline, CDR1 is GTSNPN and CDR2 SVGIG (reference sequence). The CDR3 runs 13 residues.